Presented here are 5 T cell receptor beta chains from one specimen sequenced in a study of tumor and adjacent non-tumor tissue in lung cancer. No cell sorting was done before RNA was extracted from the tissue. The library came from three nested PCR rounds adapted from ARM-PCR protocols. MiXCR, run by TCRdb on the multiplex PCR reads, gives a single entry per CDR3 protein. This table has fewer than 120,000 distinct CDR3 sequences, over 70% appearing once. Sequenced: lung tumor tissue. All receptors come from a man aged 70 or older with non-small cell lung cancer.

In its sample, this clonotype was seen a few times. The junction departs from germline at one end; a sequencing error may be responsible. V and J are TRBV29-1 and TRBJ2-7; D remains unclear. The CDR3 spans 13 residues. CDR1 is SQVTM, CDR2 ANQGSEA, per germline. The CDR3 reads CSVEETETYEQYF. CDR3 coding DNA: TGCAGCGTTGAAGAGACGGAGACCTACGAGCAGTATTTC.

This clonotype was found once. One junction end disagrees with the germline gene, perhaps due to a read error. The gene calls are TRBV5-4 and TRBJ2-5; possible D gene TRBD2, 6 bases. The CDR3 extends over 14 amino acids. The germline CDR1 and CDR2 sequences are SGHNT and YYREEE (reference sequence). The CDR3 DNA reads TGTGCCAGAAGCTTGGATGGCACTGTTGGGACTCAGTACTTC. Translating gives CARSLDGTVGTQYF.

CDR3 nucleotide sequence: TGCAGCGTCCTGGGGGCCGTGGGTTGGGCTTTCTTT. Residues: CSVLGAVGWAFF. The chain employs TRBV29-1 and TRBJ1-1, with D possibly being TRBD1 (6 bases). Germline CDR1 is SQVTM and CDR2 is ANQGSEA. The ends were cut back, 6 bases at V and 11 bases at J, with 19 bases in the middle. The CDR3 contains 12 residues.

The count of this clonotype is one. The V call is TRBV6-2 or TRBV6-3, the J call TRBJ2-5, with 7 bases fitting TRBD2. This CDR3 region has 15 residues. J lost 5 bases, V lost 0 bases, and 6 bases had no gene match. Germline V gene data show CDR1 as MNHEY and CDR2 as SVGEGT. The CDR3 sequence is CASSYSIGEGETQYF. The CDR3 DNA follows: TGTGCCAGCAGTTACTCAATTGGGGAGGGTGAGACCCAGTACTTC.

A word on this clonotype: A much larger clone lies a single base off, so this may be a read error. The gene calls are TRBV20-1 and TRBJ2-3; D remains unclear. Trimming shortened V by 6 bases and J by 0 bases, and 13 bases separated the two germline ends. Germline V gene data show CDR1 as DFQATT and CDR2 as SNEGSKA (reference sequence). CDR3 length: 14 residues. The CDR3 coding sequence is TGCAGTGCCCTGGCATTACCCAGCACAGATACGCAGTATTTT. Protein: CSALALPSTDTQYF.